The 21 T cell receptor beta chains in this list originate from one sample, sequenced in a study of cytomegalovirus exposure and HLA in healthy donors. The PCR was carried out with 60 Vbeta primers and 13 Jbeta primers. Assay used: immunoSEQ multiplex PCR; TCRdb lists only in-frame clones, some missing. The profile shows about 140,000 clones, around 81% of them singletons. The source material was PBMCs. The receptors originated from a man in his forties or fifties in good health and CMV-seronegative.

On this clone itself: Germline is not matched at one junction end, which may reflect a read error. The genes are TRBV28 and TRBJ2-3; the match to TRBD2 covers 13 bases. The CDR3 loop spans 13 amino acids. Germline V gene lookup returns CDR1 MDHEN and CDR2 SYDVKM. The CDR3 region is CASSLRLAGGTLF. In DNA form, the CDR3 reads TGTGCCAGCAGTTTACGACTAGCGGGGGGCACGCTCTTT.

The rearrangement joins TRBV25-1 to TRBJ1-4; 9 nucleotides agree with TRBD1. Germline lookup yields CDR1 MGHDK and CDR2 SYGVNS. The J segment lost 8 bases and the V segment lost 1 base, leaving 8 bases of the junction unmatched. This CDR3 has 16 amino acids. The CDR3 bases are TGTGCCAGCAGTGAATCTACAGGGGGCGCGTGGGAAAAACTGTTTTTT. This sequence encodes CASSESTGGAWEKLFF.

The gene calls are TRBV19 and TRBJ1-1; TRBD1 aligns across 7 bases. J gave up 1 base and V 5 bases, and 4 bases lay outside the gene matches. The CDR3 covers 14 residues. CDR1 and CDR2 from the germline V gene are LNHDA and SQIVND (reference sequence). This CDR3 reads CASSSGTANTEAFF. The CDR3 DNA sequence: TGTGCCAGTAGTTCAGGGACAGCGAACACTGAAGCTTTCTTT.

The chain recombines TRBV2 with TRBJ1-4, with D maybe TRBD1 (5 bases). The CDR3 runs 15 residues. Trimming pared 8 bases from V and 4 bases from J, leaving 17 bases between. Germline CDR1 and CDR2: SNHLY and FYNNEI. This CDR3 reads CASVGARGSNEKLFF. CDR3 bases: TGTGCCAGCGTCGGGGCGCGGGGAAGTAATGAAAAACTGTTTTTT.

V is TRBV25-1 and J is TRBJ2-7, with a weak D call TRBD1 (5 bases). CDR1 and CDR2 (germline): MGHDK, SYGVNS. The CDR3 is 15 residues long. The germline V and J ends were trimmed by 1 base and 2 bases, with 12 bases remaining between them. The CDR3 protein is CASSEWQGRPYEQYF. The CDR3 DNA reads TGTGCCAGCAGTGAATGGCAGGGCCGCCCCTACGAGCAGTACTTC.

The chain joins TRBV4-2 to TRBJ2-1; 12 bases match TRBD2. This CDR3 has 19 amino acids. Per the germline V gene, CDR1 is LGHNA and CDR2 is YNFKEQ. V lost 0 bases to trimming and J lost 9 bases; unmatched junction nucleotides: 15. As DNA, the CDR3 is TGTGCCAGCAGCCAAGACATAAAACTAGCGGGGGGCCCGGTCGGTGAGCAGTTCTTC. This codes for CASSQDIKLAGGPVGEQFF.

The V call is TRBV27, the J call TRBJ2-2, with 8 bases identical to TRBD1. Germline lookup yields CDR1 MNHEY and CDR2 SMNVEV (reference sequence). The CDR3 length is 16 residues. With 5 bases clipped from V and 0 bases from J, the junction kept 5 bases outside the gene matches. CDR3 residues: CASSRGQGTNTGELFF. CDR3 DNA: TGTGCCAGCAGTCGCGGACAGGGAACGAACACCGGGGAGCTGTTTTTT.

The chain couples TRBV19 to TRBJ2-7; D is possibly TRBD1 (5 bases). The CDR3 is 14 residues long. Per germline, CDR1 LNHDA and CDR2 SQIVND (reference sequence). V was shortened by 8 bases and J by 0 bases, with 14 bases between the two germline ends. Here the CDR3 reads CASHPAGNSYEQYF. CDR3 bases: TGTGCCAGTCACCCCGCAGGGAACTCCTACGAGCAGTACTTC.

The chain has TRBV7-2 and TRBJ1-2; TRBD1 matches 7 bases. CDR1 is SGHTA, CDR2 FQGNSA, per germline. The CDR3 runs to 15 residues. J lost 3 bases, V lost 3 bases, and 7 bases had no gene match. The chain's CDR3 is CASSFNRGTHYGYTF. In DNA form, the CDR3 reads TGTGCCAGCAGCTTCAACAGGGGTACCCACTATGGCTACACCTTC.

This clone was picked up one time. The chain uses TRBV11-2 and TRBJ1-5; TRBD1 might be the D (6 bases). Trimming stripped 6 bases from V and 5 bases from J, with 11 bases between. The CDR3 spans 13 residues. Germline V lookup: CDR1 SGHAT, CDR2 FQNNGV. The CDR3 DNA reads TGTGCCAGCAGTACACAGGGTGATCAGCCCCAGCATTTT. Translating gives CASSTQGDQPQHF.

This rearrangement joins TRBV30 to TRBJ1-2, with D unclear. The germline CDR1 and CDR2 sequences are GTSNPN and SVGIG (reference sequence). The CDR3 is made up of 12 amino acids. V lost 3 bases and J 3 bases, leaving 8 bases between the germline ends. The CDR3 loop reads CAWSPRDYGYTF. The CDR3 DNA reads TGTGCCTGGAGCCCGAGGGACTATGGCTACACCTTC.

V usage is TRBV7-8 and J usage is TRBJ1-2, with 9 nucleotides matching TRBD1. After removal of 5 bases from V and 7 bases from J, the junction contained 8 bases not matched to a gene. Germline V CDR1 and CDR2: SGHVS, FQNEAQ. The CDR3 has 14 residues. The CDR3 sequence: CASSLQGAGGGYTF. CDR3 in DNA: TGTGCCAGCAGCCTACAGGGGGCCGGTGGTGGCTACACCTTC.

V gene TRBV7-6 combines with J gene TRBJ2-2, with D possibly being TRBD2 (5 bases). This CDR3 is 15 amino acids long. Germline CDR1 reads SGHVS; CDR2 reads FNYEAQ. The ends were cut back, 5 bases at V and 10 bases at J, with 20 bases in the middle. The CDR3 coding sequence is TGTGCCAGCAGCGTAGTAGGAGGCAGCGAAGTGGAGCTGTTTTTT. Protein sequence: CASSVVGGSEVELFF.

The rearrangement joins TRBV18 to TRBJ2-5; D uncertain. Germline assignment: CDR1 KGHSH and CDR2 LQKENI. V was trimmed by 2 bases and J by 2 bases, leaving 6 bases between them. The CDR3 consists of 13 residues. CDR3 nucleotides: TGTGCCAGCTCACCAGGCAGGCAAGAGACCCAGTACTTC. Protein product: CASSPGRQETQYF.

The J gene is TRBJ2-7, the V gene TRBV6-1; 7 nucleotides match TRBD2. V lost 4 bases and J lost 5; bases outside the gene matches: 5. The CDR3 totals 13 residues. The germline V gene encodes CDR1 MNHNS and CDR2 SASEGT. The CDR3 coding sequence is TGTGCCAGCAGTGGCCGGGGAGGGAACGAGCAGTACTTC. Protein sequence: CASSGRGGNEQYF.

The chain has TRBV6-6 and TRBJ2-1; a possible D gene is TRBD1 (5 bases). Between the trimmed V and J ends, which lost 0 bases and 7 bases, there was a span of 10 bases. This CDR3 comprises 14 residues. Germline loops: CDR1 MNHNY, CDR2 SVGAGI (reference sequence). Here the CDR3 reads CASSYSASGNEQFF. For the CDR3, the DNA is TGTGCCAGCAGTTACTCTGCCTCAGGGAATGAGCAGTTCTTC.

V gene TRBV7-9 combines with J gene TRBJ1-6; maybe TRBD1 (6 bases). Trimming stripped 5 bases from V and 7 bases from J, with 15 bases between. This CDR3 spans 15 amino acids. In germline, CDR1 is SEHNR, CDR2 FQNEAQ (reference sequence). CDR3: CASSQNRERNSPLHF. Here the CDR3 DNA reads TGTGCCAGCAGCCAAAACAGGGAGCGGAATTCACCCCTCCACTTT. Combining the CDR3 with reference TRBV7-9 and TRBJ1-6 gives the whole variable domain DTGVSQNPRHKITKRGQNVTFRCDPISEHNRLYWYRQTLGQGPEFLTYFQNEAQLEKSRLLSDRFSAERPKGSFSTLEIQRTEQGDSAMYLCASSQNRERNSPLHFGNGTRLTVT.

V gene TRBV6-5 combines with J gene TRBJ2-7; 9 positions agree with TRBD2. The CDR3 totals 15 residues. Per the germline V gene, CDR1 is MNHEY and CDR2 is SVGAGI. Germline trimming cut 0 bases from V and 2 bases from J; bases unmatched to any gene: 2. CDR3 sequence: CASSYSAGGTYEQYF. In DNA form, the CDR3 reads TGTGCCAGCAGTTACTCCGCGGGGGGGACCTACGAGCAGTACTTC.

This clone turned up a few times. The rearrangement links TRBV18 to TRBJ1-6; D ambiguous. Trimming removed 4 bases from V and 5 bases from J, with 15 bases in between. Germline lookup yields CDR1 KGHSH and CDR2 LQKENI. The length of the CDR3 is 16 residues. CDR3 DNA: TGTGCCAGCTCACTATACCCCACACAGAATAATTCACCCCTCCACTTT. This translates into CASSLYPTQNNSPLHF. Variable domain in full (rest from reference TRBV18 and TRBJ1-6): NAGVMQNPRHLVRRRGQEARLRCSPMKGHSHVYWYRQLPEEGLKFMVYLQKENIIDESGMPKERFSAEFPKEGPSILRIQQVVRGDSAAYFCASSLYPTQNNSPLHFGNGTRLTVT.

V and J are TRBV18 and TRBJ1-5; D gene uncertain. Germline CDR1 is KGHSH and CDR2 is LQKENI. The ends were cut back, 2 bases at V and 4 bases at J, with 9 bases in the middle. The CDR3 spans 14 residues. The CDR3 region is CASSPEGMNQPQHF. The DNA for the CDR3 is TGTGCCAGCTCACCAGAGGGAATGAATCAGCCCCAGCATTTT.

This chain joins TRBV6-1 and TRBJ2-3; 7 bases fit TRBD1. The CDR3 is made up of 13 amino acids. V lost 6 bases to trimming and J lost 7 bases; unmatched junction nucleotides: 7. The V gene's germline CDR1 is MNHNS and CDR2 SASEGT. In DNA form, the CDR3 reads TGTGCCAGCAGCGACAGGGCTACGAATACGCAGTATTTT. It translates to CASSDRATNTQYF.